A single sample is the source of the 27 T cell receptor beta chains below, sequenced in a study of blood T cell repertoires in COVID-19. Using immunoSEQ multiplex PCR, the repertoire was profiled, and TCRdb retains in-frame clones only, with some absent. The table includes more than 35,000 clones, 69% detected once. The sequenced sample was peripheral blood. Source of these receptors: an elderly man with acute or convalescent COVID-19.

This clone has more than one count but fewer than ten. This chain links TRBV5-1 with TRBJ2-1, with 10 bases matching TRBD1. The CDR3 is made up of 16 amino acids. Germline CDR1 is SGHRS and CDR2 is YFSETQ. The junction had 7 bases not matched to a gene; V was cut back by 4 bases and J by 3 bases. In DNA, the CDR3 is TGCGCCAGCAGCCCGGACGGACAGGGGGACTACAATGAGCAGTTCTTC. It yields the protein CASSPDGQGDYNEQFF.

The sample holds a few counts of this clone. The gene calls are TRBV5-1 and TRBJ1-3, with 7 bases aligning to TRBD1. Germline V gene sequence: CDR1 SGHRS, CDR2 YFSETQ. The CDR3 covers 17 residues. J gave up 2 bases and V 0 bases, and 8 bases lay outside the gene matches. The CDR3 spells CASSLGPSGGAGNTIYF. As DNA, the CDR3 is TGCGCCAGCAGCTTGGGACCCTCAGGGGGAGCTGGAAACACCATATATTTT.

The genes are TRBV5-8 and TRBJ1-2, with D unresolved. Trimming removed 2 bases from V and 6 bases from J, with 14 bases in between. The CDR3 consists of 14 residues. The germline V gene encodes CDR1 SGHTS and CDR2 YDEGEE. This chain's CDR3 is CASSFGEGRNGYTF. The DNA of the CDR3 is TGTGCCAGCAGCTTTGGGGAGGGAAGGAATGGCTACACCTTC.

The rearrangement links TRBV3-1 (or the pseudogene TRBV3-2) to TRBJ1-6; 9 positions agree with TRBD1. V gave up 3 bases and J gave up 5 bases; unmatched junction bases: 5. Germline CDR1 is LGHDT and CDR2 is YNNKEL (reference sequence). The CDR3 totals 16 residues. The CDR3: CASSQHRTGDNSPLHF. The CDR3 region has the DNA TGTGCCAGCAGCCAGCACAGGACAGGGGATAATTCACCCCTCCACTTT.

The chain joins TRBV11-3 to TRBJ2-3; the D gene is possibly TRBD2 (5 bases). There are 15 residues in the CDR3. V was shortened by 0 bases and J by 0 bases, with 7 bases between the two germline ends. CDR1 and CDR2 (germline): SGHNT, YENEEA. The CDR3 here is CASSLDTGSTDTQYF. CDR3 coding DNA: TGTGCCAGCAGCTTAGACACGGGAAGCACAGATACGCAGTATTTT. Looking up the rest from reference TRBV11-3 and TRBJ2-3 gives the full variable domain: EAGVVQSPRYKIIEKKQPVAFWCNPISGHNTLYWYLQNLGQGPELLIRYENEEAVDDSQLPKDRFSAERLKGVDSTLKIQPAELGDSAVYLCASSLDTGSTDTQYFGPGTRLTVL.

Comment on this clone: One end of the junction fails to match germline, which may point to a read error. The chain joins TRBV29-1 to TRBJ2-1; D may be TRBD1 (6 bases). This CDR3 has 15 amino acids. Germline V gene lookup returns CDR1 SQVTM and CDR2 ANQGSEA. Here the CDR3 reads CSVQDLRGFYNEQFF. CDR3 bases: TGCAGCGTTCAAGACCTCAGGGGCTTTTACAATGAGCAGTTCTTC.

The J gene is TRBJ2-1, the V gene TRBV19; D is perhaps TRBD1 (6 bases). With 6 bases removed from V and 4 bases from J, the gap between germline ends came to 10 bases. The CDR3 length is 13 residues. Germline loops: CDR1 LNHDA, CDR2 SQIVND (reference sequence). Here the CDR3 reads CASRGQNYNEQFF. CDR3 coding DNA: TGTGCCAGTAGGGGACAAAATTACAATGAGCAGTTCTTC.

A single count supports this clone. The chain uses TRBV2 and TRBJ2-7; 11 positions agree with TRBD2. V lost 1 base to trimming and J lost 5 bases; unmatched junction nucleotides: 4. CDR1 is SNHLY and CDR2 is FYNNEI in the germline V gene. The CDR3 contains 15 residues. In DNA form, the CDR3 reads TGTGCCAGCAGTGAAGGTCTAGCGGGAGGCCACGAGCAGTACTTC. Residues: CASSEGLAGGHEQYF. The full variable domain, with the rest looked up from reference TRBV2 and TRBJ2-7, is EPEVTQTPSHQVTQMGQEVILRCVPISNHLYFYWYRQILGQKVEFLVSFYNNEISEKSEIFDDQFSVERPDGSNFTLKIRSTKLEDSAMYFCASSEGLAGGHEQYFGPGTRLTVT.

V and J are TRBV15 and TRBJ1-2; TRBD1 might be the D (5 bases). V lost 5 bases to trimming and J lost 2 bases, with 15 bases between them. CDR3 size: 15 residues. Germline V CDR1 and CDR2: LNHNV, YYDKDF (reference sequence). Here the CDR3 DNA reads TGTGCCACCAGCCAACTCCGGGGGGGAAACTATGGCTACACCTTC. As protein: CATSQLRGGNYGYTF.

The rearrangement links TRBV3-1 (or the pseudogene TRBV3-2) to TRBJ1-2; D remains ambiguous. This CDR3 region has 13 residues. V was clipped by 3 bases and J by 7 bases, with 12 bases between them. CDR1 and CDR2 from the germline V gene are LGHDT and YNNKEL (reference sequence). CDR3 sequence (DNA): TGTGCCAGCAGCCAGAGAGGGTACTCTGGCTACACCTTC. Its protein is CASSQRGYSGYTF.

This clone showed up just a few times. The chain couples TRBV19 to TRBJ2-1, with D unresolved. In germline, CDR1 is LNHDA, CDR2 SQIVND (reference sequence). Trimming removed 3 bases from V and 7 bases from J, with 10 bases in between. The CDR3 has 13 amino acids. The CDR3 reads CASSIALENEQFF. DNA for the CDR3: TGTGCCAGTAGTATCGCGTTAGAAAATGAGCAGTTCTTC.

The chain has TRBV7-8 and TRBJ1-2; 7 nucleotides align to TRBD1. The CDR3 has 15 residues. Germline values: CDR1 SGHVS, CDR2 FQNEAQ. V lost 0 bases and J lost 1; bases outside the gene matches: 2. CDR3 in amino acids: CASSLADRFNYGYTF. CDR3 bases: TGTGCCAGCAGCTTAGCGGACAGGTTTAACTATGGCTACACCTTC.

The chain recombines TRBV19 with TRBJ2-1; TRBD1 matches at 9 bases. The length of the CDR3 is 15 residues. Germline trimming cut 6 bases from V and 7 bases from J; bases unmatched to any gene: 10. The germline CDR1 and CDR2 sequences are LNHDA and SQIVND (reference sequence). The CDR3, as DNA: TGTGCCAGTAGCAGGACCGGGACAGGGAGGAATGAGCAGTTCTTC. Amino acid sequence: CASSRTGTGRNEQFF.

This clone has more than one count but fewer than ten. The chain employs TRBV6-1 and TRBJ2-6; 12 positions match TRBD2. V lost 4 bases, J lost 2 bases, and 9 bases stayed unmatched. The CDR3 extends over 19 amino acids. Germline CDR1 is MNHNS and CDR2 is SASEGT. CDR3 residues: CASSGLAGDYPPGANVLTF. The CDR3, as DNA: TGTGCCAGCAGTGGACTAGCGGGAGATTACCCTCCTGGGGCCAACGTCCTGACTTTC.

J is TRBJ2-5 and V is TRBV10-2, with 13 bases that match TRBD2. The CDR3 runs 14 residues. Germline V lookup: CDR1 WSHSY, CDR2 SAAADI. With 9 bases clipped from V and 4 bases from J, the junction kept 5 bases outside the gene matches. CDR3 amino acids: CASRTSGSGETQYF. Written as DNA, the CDR3 is TGCGCCAGTAGGACTAGCGGGAGTGGAGAGACCCAGTACTTC.

V is TRBV3-1 (or the pseudogene TRBV3-2) and J is TRBJ1-2, with D possibly TRBD1 on 5 matching bases. The CDR3 runs 14 residues. V lost 4 bases, J lost 4 bases, and 13 bases lay in between. Germline CDR1 is LGHDT and CDR2 is YNNKEL (reference sequence). DNA of the CDR3: TGTGCCAGCAGCCCCAGTCAGGGAGGCTATGGCTACACCTTC. Translated, it gives CASSPSQGGYGYTF.

The CDR3 here is CASSSRTGANSPLHF. The CDR3 DNA reads TGTGCCAGTAGTTCCCGGACAGGAGCTAATTCACCCCTCCACTTT. V and J are TRBV19 and TRBJ1-6, with TRBD1 identical over 7 bases. V shed 5 bases, J shed 6 bases, and the junction held 7 bases outside the gene matches. CDR3 size: 15 residues. CDR1 LNHDA and CDR2 SQIVND come from the germline V gene (reference sequence). The entire variable domain, with the rest obtained from reference TRBV19 and TRBJ1-6, is as follows: DGGITQSPKYLFRKEGQNVTLSCEQNLNHDAMYWYRQDPGQGLRLIYYSQIVNDFQKGDIAEGYSVSREKKESFPLTVTSAQKNPTAFYLCASSSRTGANSPLHFGNGTRLTVT.

This clone appeared once. The genes are TRBV11-2 and TRBJ1-1; D remains unclear. The CDR3 covers 13 residues. Trimming removed 3 bases from V and 1 base from J, with 6 bases in between. Germline CDR1 SGHAT, CDR2 FQNNGV. In nucleotides, the CDR3 is TGTGCCAGCAGCTTTCCAGGGAACACTGAAGCTTTCTTT. Translating it yields CASSFPGNTEAFF.

The chain uses TRBV11-2 and TRBJ1-2, with D uncertain. The CDR3 is 14 residues long. In germline, CDR1 is SGHAT, CDR2 FQNNGV. V was clipped by 5 bases and J by 5 bases, with 15 bases between them. CDR3 in DNA: TGTGCCAGCAGCATCCCGTCAACTCTGTATGGCTACACCTTC. It translates to CASSIPSTLYGYTF.

The chain joins TRBV30 to TRBJ2-1; D is undetermined. The V end lost 2 bases, the J end lost 8 bases, and 10 bases lay between the germline ends. The CDR3 runs to 12 residues. Per the germline V gene, CDR1 is GTSNPN and CDR2 is SVGIG (reference sequence). This CDR3 is CAWSMGQDEQFF. For the CDR3, the DNA is TGTGCCTGGAGTATGGGCCAGGATGAGCAGTTCTTC. Filled out from reference TRBV30 and TRBJ2-1, the complete variable domain reads SQTIHQWPATLVQPVGSPLSLECTVEGTSNPNLYWYRQAAGRGLQLLFYSVGIGQISSEVPQNLSASRPQDRQFILSSKKLLLSDSGFYLCAWSMGQDEQFFGPGTRLTVL.

This clone was detected a few times. The chain links TRBV7-3 to TRBJ1-2; D gene unclear. Trimming stripped 5 bases from V and 4 bases from J, with 11 bases between. The CDR3 spans 13 residues. Per the germline V gene, CDR1 is SGHTA and CDR2 is FQGTGA. The chain's CDR3 is CASSADGVYGYTF. The CDR3 DNA sequence: TGTGCCAGCAGCGCGGACGGGGTCTATGGCTACACCTTC.

This clone was seen a handful of times. This sequence joins TRBV19 and TRBJ1-1, with D hard to call. This CDR3 comprises 14 residues. Looked up from germline, CDR1 is LNHDA and CDR2 is SQIVND (reference sequence). The V end lost 6 bases, the J end lost 1 base, and 12 bases lay between the germline ends. CDR3 sequence: CASRYTSRNTEAFF. CDR3 in DNA: TGTGCCAGTAGGTACACCTCCAGGAACACTGAAGCTTTCTTT.

This sequence joins TRBV5-1 and TRBJ2-1; 8 bases are a match to TRBD1. The CDR3 has 15 residues. After removal of 4 bases from V and 5 bases from J, the junction contained 8 bases not matched to a gene. Germline V gene data show CDR1 as SGHRS and CDR2 as YFSETQ. The CDR3 sequence: CASSPSKDRDNEQFF. The CDR3 coding sequence is TGCGCCAGCAGCCCCTCAAAGGACAGGGACAATGAGCAGTTCTTC. The full variable domain, rest sourced from reference TRBV5-1 and TRBJ2-1, is KAGVTQTPRYLIKTRGQQVTLSCSPISGHRSVSWYQQTPGQGLQFLFEYFSETQRNKGNFPGRFSGRQFSNSRSEMNVSTLELGDSALYLCASSPSKDRDNEQFFGPGTRLTVL.

This sequence joins TRBV2 and TRBJ1-6; 7 nucleotides line up with TRBD1. Trimming removed 1 base from V and 10 bases from J; junction bases left unmatched: 7. The CDR3 covers 15 residues. Germline V gene data show CDR1 as SNHLY and CDR2 as FYNNEI. CDR3 residues: CASSEGQGVWSPLHF. The CDR3 coding sequence is TGTGCCAGCAGTGAAGGGCAGGGGGTTTGGTCACCCCTCCACTTT.

The chain joins TRBV10-3 to TRBJ2-3; a weak D match, TRBD2 (7 bases). V shed 6 bases and J shed 0 bases, with 16 bases lying between them. The CDR3 runs to 16 residues. Germline V lookup: CDR1 ENHRY, CDR2 SYGVKD. In DNA, the CDR3 is TGTGCCATCAGCCCCCGCGGGGGCCCGAGCACAGATACGCAGTATTTT. Translation: CAISPRGGPSTDTQYF.

V gene TRBV9 combines with J gene TRBJ2-2; 8 nucleotides agree with TRBD1. The V gene's germline CDR1 is SGDLS and CDR2 YYNGEE. The CDR3 is 20 amino acids. V shed 6 bases, J shed 5 bases, and the junction held 24 bases outside the gene matches. CDR3 in amino acids: CASNTGDRRVGTGSTGELFF. The CDR3 nucleotides read TGTGCCAGCAACACGGGGGACAGGCGAGTTGGCACTGGGAGTACCGGGGAGCTGTTTTTT.

The chain is built from TRBV6-6 and TRBJ1-5; D not certain. Germline V gene sequence: CDR1 MNHNY, CDR2 SVGAGI (reference sequence). This CDR3 region has 13 residues. Trimming removed 4 bases from V and 4 bases from J, with 8 bases in between. CDR3 protein: CASSWTGNQPQHF. Written as DNA, the CDR3 is TGTGCCAGCAGTTGGACTGGGAATCAGCCCCAGCATTTT.